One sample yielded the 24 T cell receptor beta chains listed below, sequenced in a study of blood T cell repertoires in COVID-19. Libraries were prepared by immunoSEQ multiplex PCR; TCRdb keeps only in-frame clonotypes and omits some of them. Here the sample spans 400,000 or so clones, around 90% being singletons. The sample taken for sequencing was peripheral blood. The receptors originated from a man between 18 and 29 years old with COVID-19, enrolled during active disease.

CDR3 nucleotide sequence: TGTGCCTGGAGTGCCTCCTCGGGTCAGCCCCAGCATTTT. Residues: CAWSASSGQPQHF. V is TRBV30 and J is TRBJ1-5; D ambiguous. The CDR3 spans 13 residues. Per the germline V gene, CDR1 is GTSNPN and CDR2 is SVGIG (reference sequence). V lost 1 base and J lost 6, with 10 bases in between. Full variable domain (outside the CDR3, taken from reference TRBV30 and TRBJ1-5): SQTIHQWPATLVQPVGSPLSLECTVEGTSNPNLYWYRQAAGRGLQLLFYSVGIGQISSEVPQNLSASRPQDRQFILSSKKLLLSDSGFYLCAWSASSGQPQHFGDGTRLSIL.

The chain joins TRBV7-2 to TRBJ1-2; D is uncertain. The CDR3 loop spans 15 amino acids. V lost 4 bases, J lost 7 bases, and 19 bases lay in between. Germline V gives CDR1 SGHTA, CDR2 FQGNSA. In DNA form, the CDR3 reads TGTGCCAGCAGCTCACCGATCATTCCTATCGGTGGCTACACCTTC. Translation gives CASSSPIIPIGGYTF.

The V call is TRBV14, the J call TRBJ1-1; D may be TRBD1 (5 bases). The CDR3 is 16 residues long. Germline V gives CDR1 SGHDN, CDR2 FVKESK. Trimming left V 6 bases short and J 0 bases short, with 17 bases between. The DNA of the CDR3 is TGTGCCAGCAGTAAGGGGTGGTTTCCTATGAACACTGAAGCTTTCTTT. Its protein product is CASSKGWFPMNTEAFF. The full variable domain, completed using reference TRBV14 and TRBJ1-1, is EAGVTQFPSHSVIEKGQTVTLRCDPISGHDNLYWYRRVMGKEIKFLLHFVKESKQDESGMPNNRFLAERTGGTYSTLKVQPAELEDSGVYFCASSKGWFPMNTEAFFGQGTRLTVV.

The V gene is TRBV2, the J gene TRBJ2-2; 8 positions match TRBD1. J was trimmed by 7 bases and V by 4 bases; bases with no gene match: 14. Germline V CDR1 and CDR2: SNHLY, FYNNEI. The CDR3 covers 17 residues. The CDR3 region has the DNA TGTGCCAGCAGTGCCCCCGGACAGGGTCTAATCGGCGGGGAGCTGTTTTTT. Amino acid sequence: CASSAPGQGLIGGELFF.

The CDR3 spells CASSHPWGGTDTGELFF. In DNA, the CDR3 is TGCGCCAGCAGCCACCCCTGGGGGGGGACGGACACCGGGGAGCTGTTTTTT. The rearrangement links TRBV4-1 to TRBJ2-2; 7 bases agree with TRBD2. The CDR3 covers 17 residues. V shed 3 bases, J shed 3 bases, and the junction held 10 bases outside the gene matches. Germline CDR1 is MGHRA and CDR2 is YSYEKL.

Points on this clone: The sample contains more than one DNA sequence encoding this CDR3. The CDR3 protein is CASSPPSGGGNEQFF. The CDR3 DNA follows: TGTGCCAGCTCACCGCCTAGCGGGGGAGGGAATGAGCAGTTCTTC. The rearrangement uses TRBV18 and TRBJ2-1; 10 positions match TRBD2. From germline, CDR1 is KGHSH and CDR2 LQKENI. The CDR3 is 15 residues long. V dropped 3 bases and J dropped 7; count of bases not matched to a gene: 6. Supplemented by reference TRBV18 and TRBJ2-1, the full variable domain reads NAGVMQNPRHLVRRRGQEARLRCSPMKGHSHVYWYRQLPEEGLKFMVYLQKENIIDESGMPKERFSAEFPKEGPSILRIQQVVRGDSAAYFCASSPPSGGGNEQFFGPGTRLTVL.

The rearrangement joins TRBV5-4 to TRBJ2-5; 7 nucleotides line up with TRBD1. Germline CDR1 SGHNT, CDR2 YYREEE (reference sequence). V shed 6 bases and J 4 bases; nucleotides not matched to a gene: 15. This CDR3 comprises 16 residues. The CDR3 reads CASTVGTVGQRETQYF. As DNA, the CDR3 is TGTGCCAGCACCGTAGGGACAGTAGGCCAGAGAGAGACCCAGTACTTC.

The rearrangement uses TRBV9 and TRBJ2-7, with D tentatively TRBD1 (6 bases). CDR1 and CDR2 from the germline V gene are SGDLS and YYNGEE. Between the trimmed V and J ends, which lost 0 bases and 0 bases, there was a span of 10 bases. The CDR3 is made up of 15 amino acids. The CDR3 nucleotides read TGTGCCAGCAGCGTAGACGGGACACCCTCCTACGAGCAGTACTTC. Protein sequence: CASSVDGTPSYEQYF.

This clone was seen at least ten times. The CDR3 sequence: CASSSSGELFF. CDR3 DNA: TGTGCCAGCAGCTCGAGTGGGGAGCTGTTTTTT. The chain links TRBV7-9 to TRBJ2-2; D is uncertain. V dropped 4 bases and J dropped 8 bases, with 5 bases sitting between them. This CDR3 has 11 residues. Germline lookup yields CDR1 SEHNR and CDR2 FQNEAQ (reference sequence). The whole variable domain, remainder taken from reference TRBV7-9 and TRBJ2-2, is DTGVSQNPRHKITKRGQNVTFRCDPISEHNRLYWYRQTLGQGPEFLTYFQNEAQLEKSRLLSDRFSAERPKGSFSTLEIQRTEQGDSAMYLCASSSSGELFFGEGSRLTVL.

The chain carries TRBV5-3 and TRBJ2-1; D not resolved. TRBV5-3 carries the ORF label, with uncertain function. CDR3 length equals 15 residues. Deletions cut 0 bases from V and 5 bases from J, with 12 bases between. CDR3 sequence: CARSLVLKEHNEQFF. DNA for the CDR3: TGTGCCAGAAGCTTGGTACTAAAGGAGCACAATGAGCAGTTCTTC.

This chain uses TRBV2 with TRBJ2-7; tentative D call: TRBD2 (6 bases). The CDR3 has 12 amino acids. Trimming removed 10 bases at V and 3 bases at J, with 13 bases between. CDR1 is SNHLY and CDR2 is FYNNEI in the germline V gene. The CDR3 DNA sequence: TGTGCCACTAGACTAGTAGTCTACGAGCAGTACTTC. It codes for CATRLVVYEQYF. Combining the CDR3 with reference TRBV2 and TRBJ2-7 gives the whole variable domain EPEVTQTPSHQVTQMGQEVILRCVPISNHLYFYWYRQILGQKVEFLVSFYNNEISEKSEIFDDQFSVERPDGSNFTLKIRSTKLEDSAMYFCATRLVVYEQYFGPGTRLTVT.

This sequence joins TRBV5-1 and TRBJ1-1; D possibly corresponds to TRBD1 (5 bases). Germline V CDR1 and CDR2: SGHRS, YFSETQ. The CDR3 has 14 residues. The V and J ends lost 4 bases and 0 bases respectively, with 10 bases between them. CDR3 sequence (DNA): TGCGCCAGCAGCCTACAGGATTTGAACACTGAAGCTTTCTTT. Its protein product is CASSLQDLNTEAFF.

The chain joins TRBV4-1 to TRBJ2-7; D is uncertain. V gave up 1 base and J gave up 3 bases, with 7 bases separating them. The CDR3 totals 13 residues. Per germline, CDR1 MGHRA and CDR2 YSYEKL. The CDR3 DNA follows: TGCGCCAGCAGCCAAGTACCCGGCTACGAGCAGTACTTC. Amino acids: CASSQVPGYEQYF.

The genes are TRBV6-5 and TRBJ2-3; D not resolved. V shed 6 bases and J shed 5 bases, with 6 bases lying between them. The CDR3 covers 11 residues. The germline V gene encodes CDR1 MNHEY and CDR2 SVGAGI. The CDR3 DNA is TGTGCCAGCAGCAACAGAGATACGCAGTATTTT. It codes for CASSNRDTQYF.

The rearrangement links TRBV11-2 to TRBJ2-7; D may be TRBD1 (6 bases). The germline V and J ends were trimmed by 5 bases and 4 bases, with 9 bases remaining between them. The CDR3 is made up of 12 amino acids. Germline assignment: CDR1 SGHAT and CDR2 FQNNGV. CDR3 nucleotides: TGTGCCAGCAGCATTAGGGGGTACGAGCAGTACTTC. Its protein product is CASSIRGYEQYF.

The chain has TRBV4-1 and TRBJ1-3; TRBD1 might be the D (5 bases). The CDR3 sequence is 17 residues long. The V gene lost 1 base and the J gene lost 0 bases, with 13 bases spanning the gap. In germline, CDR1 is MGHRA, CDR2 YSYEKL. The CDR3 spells CASSQAGRTSSGNTIYF. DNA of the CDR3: TGCGCCAGCAGCCAAGCAGGGAGGACGAGCTCTGGAAACACCATATATTTT.

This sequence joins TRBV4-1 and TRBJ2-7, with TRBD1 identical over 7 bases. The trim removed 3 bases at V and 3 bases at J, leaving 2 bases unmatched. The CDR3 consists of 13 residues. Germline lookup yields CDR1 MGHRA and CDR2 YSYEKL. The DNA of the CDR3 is TGCGCCAGCAGCCACGACAGGGACTACGAGCAGTACTTC. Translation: CASSHDRDYEQYF.

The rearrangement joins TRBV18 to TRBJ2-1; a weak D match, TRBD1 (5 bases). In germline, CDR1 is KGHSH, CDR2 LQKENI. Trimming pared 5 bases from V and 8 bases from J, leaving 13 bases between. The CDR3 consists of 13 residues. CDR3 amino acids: CASSASRGDEQFF. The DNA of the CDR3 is TGTGCCAGCTCAGCGTCTAGGGGTGATGAGCAGTTCTTC.

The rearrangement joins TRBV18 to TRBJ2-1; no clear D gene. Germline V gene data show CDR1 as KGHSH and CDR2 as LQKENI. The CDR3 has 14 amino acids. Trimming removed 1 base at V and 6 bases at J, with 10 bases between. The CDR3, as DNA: TGTGCCAGCTCACCACATCCAGGCGCCAATGAGCAGTTCTTC. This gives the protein CASSPHPGANEQFF.

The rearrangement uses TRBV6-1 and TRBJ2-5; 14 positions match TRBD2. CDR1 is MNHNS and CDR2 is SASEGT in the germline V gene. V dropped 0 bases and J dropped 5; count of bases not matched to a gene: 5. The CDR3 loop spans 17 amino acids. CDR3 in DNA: TGTGCCAGCAGTGAAGCGACTAGCGGGAGGGTTGGGGAGACCCAGTACTTC. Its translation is CASSEATSGRVGETQYF.

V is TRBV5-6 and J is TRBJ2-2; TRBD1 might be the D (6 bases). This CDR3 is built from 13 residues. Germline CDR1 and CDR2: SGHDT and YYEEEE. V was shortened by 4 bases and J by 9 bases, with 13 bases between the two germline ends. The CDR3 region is CASSLGGGWELFF. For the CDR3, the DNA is TGTGCCAGCAGCCTCGGTGGGGGCTGGGAGCTGTTTTTT.

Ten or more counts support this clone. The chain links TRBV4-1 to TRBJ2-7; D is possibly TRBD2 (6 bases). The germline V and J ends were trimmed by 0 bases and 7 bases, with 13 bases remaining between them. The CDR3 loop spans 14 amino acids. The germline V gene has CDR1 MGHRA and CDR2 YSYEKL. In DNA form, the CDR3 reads TGCGCCAGCAGCCAAGACCTGTCCGGGAGAGAGCAGTACTTC. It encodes CASSQDLSGREQYF.

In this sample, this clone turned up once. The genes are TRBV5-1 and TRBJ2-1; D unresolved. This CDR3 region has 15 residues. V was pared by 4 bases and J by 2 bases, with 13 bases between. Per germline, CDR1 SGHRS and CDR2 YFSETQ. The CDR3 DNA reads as TGCGCCAGCAGCGTGGGCTGGGCCGCCTACAATGAGCAGTTCTTC. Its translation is CASSVGWAAYNEQFF. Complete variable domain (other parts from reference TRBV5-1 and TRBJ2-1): KAGVTQTPRYLIKTRGQQVTLSCSPISGHRSVSWYQQTPGQGLQFLFEYFSETQRNKGNFPGRFSGRQFSNSRSEMNVSTLELGDSALYLCASSVGWAAYNEQFFGPGTRLTVL.

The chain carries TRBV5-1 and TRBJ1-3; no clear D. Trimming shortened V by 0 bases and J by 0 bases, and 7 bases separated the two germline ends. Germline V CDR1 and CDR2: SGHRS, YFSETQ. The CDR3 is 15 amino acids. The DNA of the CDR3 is TGCGCCAGCAGCTTGGACGGGGTCTCTGGAAACACCATATATTTT. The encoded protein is CASSLDGVSGNTIYF. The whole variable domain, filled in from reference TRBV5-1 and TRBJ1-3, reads KAGVTQTPRYLIKTRGQQVTLSCSPISGHRSVSWYQQTPGQGLQFLFEYFSETQRNKGNFPGRFSGRQFSNSRSEMNVSTLELGDSALYLCASSLDGVSGNTIYFGEGSWLTVV.